The 7 T cell receptor beta chains below all came from one sample that was sequenced in a study of T-cell memory formation after mild COVID-19. TCRdb re-derived calls from the 5' RACE reads in MiXCR, one entry per CDR3 protein. The sample contains roughly 120,000 distinct CDR3 sequences, 15% to 20% of which appear only once. The sequenced sample consisted of PBMCs or a T cell subset sorted from them (not recorded which). These receptors were taken from an adult woman who had mild COVID-19 (a few samples of this study predate the infection). Cell type and time point are not known.

The V call is TRBV5-4, the J call TRBJ2-7, with TRBD2 matching 12 bases. The trim removed 4 bases at V and 5 bases at J, leaving 7 bases unmatched. The CDR3 loop spans 15 amino acids. Germline loops: CDR1 SGHNT, CDR2 YYREEE (reference sequence). CDR3 in DNA: TGTGCCAGCAGCCAAGGACTAGCGGGGAGGGACGAGCAGTACTTC. Protein sequence: CASSQGLAGRDEQYF.

This clonotype has more than one count but fewer than ten. The chain has TRBV7-9 and TRBJ1-4; no clear D gene. Germline assignment: CDR1 SEHNR and CDR2 FQNEAQ (reference sequence). This CDR3 comprises 12 residues. Trimming stripped 1 base from V and 5 bases from J, with 2 bases between. The CDR3 DNA is TGTGCCAGCAGCTTAGAAAATGAAAAACTGTTTTTT. Its protein is CASSLENEKLFF.

This rearrangement joins TRBV27 to TRBJ2-3, with 7 positions matching TRBD2. With V trimmed by 6 bases and J by 2 bases, 11 bases remained unmatched. The CDR3 has 16 residues. In germline, CDR1 is MNHEY, CDR2 SMNVEV (reference sequence). Written as DNA, the CDR3 is TGTGCCAGCAGGGGCCTCGGGGGGTCCTACACAGATACGCAGTATTTT. Encoded protein: CASRGLGGSYTDTQYF.

The V gene is TRBV4-1, the J gene TRBJ1-1; D not resolved. V was cut by 3 bases and J by 0 bases, with 11 bases left in between. CDR3 size: 15 residues. CDR1 is MGHRA, CDR2 YSYEKL, per germline. Here the CDR3 reads CASSQDPTLNTEAFF. DNA for the CDR3: TGCGCCAGCAGCCAGGACCCGACACTGAACACTGAAGCTTTCTTT.

This chain joins TRBV3-1 and TRBJ2-1; TRBD2 is a possible D gene (5 bases). V was shortened by 0 bases and J by 12 bases, with 15 bases between the two germline ends. CDR1 and CDR2 from the germline V gene are LGHDT and YNNKEL (reference sequence). This CDR3 region has 14 residues. This chain's CDR3 is CASSQEGIRERQFF. In nucleotides, the CDR3 is TGTGCCAGCAGCCAAGAGGGGATTCGGGAAAGGCAGTTCTTC.

This clonotype was found a few times. The rearrangement uses TRBV7-2 and TRBJ2-1; the D gene is possibly TRBD2 (6 bases). Trimming took off 1 base at V and 0 bases at J, with 10 bases between the two ends. Germline CDR1 is SGHTA and CDR2 is FQGNSA. This CDR3 spans 16 amino acids. The CDR3 nucleotides are TGTGCCAGCAGCTTAGTAGCGGCCAGCTCCTACAATGAGCAGTTCTTC. Its protein is CASSLVAASSYNEQFF.

V gene TRBV6-5 combines with J gene TRBJ2-5; 11 bases map to TRBD1. From germline, CDR1 is MNHEY and CDR2 SVGAGI. V was pared by 5 bases and J by 5 bases, with 22 bases of the junction left unmatched. The CDR3 sequence is 20 residues long. The CDR3 protein is CASSPNPALGTGGFWETQYF. The CDR3 DNA reads as TGTGCCAGCAGTCCAAATCCCGCCCTCGGGACAGGGGGTTTCTGGGAGACCCAGTACTTC.